A single sample is the source of the 9 T cell receptor beta chains below, sequenced in a study of cytomegalovirus exposure and HLA in healthy donors (TCRdb year 2017). The library was produced with the immunoSEQ multiplex PCR assay. For the multiplex PCR, a mixture combining 60 forward primers for TCR Vbeta segments and 13 reverse primers for TCR Jbeta segments was used. TCRdb re-hosts the immuneACCESS table, in-frame sequences only. Its copies lack some clones; in the studies checked, an unresolved V gene accounts for under half of them, and the cause for the rest is not known. The sample includes 120,000 or so clones, with under 90% observed a single time. About 10% of the sample rests with the top ten. Specimen: PBMCs. These receptors were collected from a female donor in good health and CMV-seropositive.

The genes are TRBV29-1 and TRBJ2-3; 8 nucleotides align to TRBD1. Germline CDR1 reads SQVTM; CDR2 reads ANQGSEA. V lost 6 bases, J lost 3 bases, and 11 bases stayed unmatched. The CDR3 spans 15 residues. CDR3 coding DNA: TGCAGCGTAGCACTAACAGGGGGAGAGACAGATACGCAGTATTTT. Protein sequence: CSVALTGGETDTQYF.

The chain employs TRBV30 and TRBJ1-1, with TRBD1 as a possible D gene (6 bases). The ends were cut back, 6 bases at V and 3 bases at J, with 14 bases in the middle. The germline V gene encodes CDR1 GTSNPN and CDR2 SVGIG (reference sequence). There are 13 residues in the CDR3. The CDR3 loop reads CACSTGWDTEAFF. CDR3 nucleotides: TGTGCCTGTTCGACAGGATGGGACACTGAAGCTTTCTTT.

In this sample, this clone turned up a few times. CDR3 DNA: TGCGCCAGCAGCCAAGTCACGACAGCGTCCAGTGAAGCTTTCTTT. Translated, it gives CASSQVTTASSEAFF. The genes are TRBV4-3 and TRBJ1-1; TRBD1 might be the D (5 bases). The V and J ends lost 1 base and 7 bases respectively, with 16 bases between them. CDR3 length: 15 residues. Germline V gene lookup returns CDR1 LGHNA and CDR2 YSLEER.

The chain's CDR3 is CASSEALQNQPQHF. CDR3 nucleotides: TGTGCCAGCAGTGAAGCGCTTCAGAATCAGCCCCAGCATTTT. V gene TRBV2 combines with J gene TRBJ1-5; D call uncertain. CDR3 length equals 14 residues. Germline-derived CDR1 and CDR2 are SNHLY and FYNNEI. V was trimmed by 0 bases and J by 4 bases, leaving 7 bases between them.

The chain is built from TRBV6-5 and TRBJ1-5, with 9 bases aligning to TRBD1. Germline trimming cut 2 bases from V and 7 bases from J; bases unmatched to any gene: 9. The CDR3 is 16 amino acids. CDR1 MNHEY and CDR2 SVGAGI come from the germline V gene. The CDR3 nucleotides read TGTGCCAGCAGTTACGTCGGGACAGGGCTAGGGCAGCCCCAGCATTTT. Residues: CASSYVGTGLGQPQHF.

The chain recombines TRBV10-3 with TRBJ1-6; 7 bases align to TRBD1. The germline V gene encodes CDR1 ENHRY and CDR2 SYGVKD. The CDR3 is 14 amino acids. V was clipped by 6 bases and J by 10 bases; unmatched bases: 9. The CDR3: CAISQGEVRSPLHF. The CDR3 nucleotides are TGTGCCATCAGCCAGGGGGAGGTACGCTCACCCCTCCACTTT.

This clone was seen only a few times. The chain is built from TRBV19 and TRBJ1-5; TRBD1 aligns across 8 bases. V lost 6 bases, J lost 2 bases, and 0 bases stayed unmatched. This CDR3 comprises 13 residues. CDR1 LNHDA and CDR2 SQIVND come from the germline V gene (reference sequence). The CDR3 DNA reads TGTGCCAGTAGGGACAGGGGCAATCAGCCCCAGCATTTT. Translation: CASRDRGNQPQHF.

The rearrangement joins TRBV9 to TRBJ1-1; D may be TRBD1 (5 bases). The CDR3 consists of 15 residues. The V end lost 4 bases, the J end lost 2 bases, and 15 bases lay between the germline ends. The germline gives CDR1 SGDLS, CDR2 YYNGEE. CDR3 region: CASSPMGGDNTEAFF. CDR3 nucleotides: TGTGCCAGCAGCCCGATGGGAGGGGATAACACTGAAGCTTTCTTT.

The rearrangement uses TRBV4-2 and TRBJ2-5, with D maybe TRBD2 (7 bases). Germline V gene lookup returns CDR1 LGHNA and CDR2 YNFKEQ. The V end lost 0 bases, the J end lost 2 bases, and 13 bases lay between the germline ends. The length of the CDR3 is 16 residues. CDR3 nucleotide sequence: TGTGCCAGCAGCCAAGACGGGGGGCCGCATCAAGAGACCCAGTACTTC. Its translation: CASSQDGGPHQETQYF.